The clone carrying this TCR beta chain was detected a few times. Its antigen is as yet unknown. The data originate from a study of CD8 T cells in ankylosing spondylitis. Findings of the study overall: Relatively rare in peripheral blood, disease-linked clones were also CD8+.

Germline V gene data show CDR1 as SEHNR and CDR2 as FQNEAQ (reference sequence). The CDR3 spans 13 residues. Trimming pared 5 bases from V and 6 bases from J, leaving 12 bases between. Quantitative 5'-RACE with molecular barcodes produced the TCR beta libraries. TCRdb recomputed calls from the 5' RACE reads with MiXCR, one row per CDR3 protein. The sample yields a few hundred thousand distinct CDR3 sequences, about 11% seen once. The rearrangement links TRBV7-9 to TRBJ2-3; D unclear. Input material: blood, either unsorted or a sorted T cell fraction (not recorded which). The origin of this receptor is a male donor with ankylosing spondylitis or in good health (not recorded which). CDR3 loop: CASSALQYDTQYF. CDR3 DNA sequence: TGTGCCAGCAGCGCCCTTCAGTATGATACGCAGTATTTT.